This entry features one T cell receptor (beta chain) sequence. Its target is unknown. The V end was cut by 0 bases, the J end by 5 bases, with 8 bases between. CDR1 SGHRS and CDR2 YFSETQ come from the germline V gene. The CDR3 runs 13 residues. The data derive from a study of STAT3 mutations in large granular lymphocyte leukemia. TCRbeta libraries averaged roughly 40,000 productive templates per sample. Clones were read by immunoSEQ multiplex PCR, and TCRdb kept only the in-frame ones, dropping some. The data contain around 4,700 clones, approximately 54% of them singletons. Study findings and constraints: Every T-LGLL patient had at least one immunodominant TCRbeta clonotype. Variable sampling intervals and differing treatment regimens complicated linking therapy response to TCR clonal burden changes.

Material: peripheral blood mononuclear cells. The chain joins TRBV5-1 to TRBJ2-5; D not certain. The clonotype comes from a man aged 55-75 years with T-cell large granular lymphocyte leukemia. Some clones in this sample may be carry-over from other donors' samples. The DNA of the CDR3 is TGCGCCAGCAGCTTGGCAGGAGCCGAGACCCAGTACTTC. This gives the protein CASSLAGAETQYF.